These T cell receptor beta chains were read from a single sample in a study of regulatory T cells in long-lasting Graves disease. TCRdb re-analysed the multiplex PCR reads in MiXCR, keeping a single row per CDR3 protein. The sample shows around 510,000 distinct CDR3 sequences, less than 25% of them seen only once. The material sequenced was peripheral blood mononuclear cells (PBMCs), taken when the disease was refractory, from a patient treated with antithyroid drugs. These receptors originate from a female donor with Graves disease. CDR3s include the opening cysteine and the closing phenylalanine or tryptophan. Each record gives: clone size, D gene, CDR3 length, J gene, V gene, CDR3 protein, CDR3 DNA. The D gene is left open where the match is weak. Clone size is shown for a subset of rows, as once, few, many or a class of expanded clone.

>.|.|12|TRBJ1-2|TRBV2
CASRDRTATRAF
TGTGCCAGCAGGGACCGGACGGCCACTCGCGCCTTC
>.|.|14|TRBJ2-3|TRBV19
CASSITQGRDTQYF
TGTGCCAGTAGTATAACCCAGGGTAGAGATACGCAGTATTTT
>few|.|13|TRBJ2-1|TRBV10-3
CAISVTYNNEQFF
TGTGCCATCAGTGTTACATACAACAATGAGCAGTTCTTC
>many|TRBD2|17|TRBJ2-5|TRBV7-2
CASSLGVSGRAAATQYF
TGTGCCAGCAGCTTAGGGGTGAGCGGGAGGGCCGCTGCGACCCAGTACTTC
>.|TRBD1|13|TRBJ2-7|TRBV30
CAWSRDREYEQHF
TGTGCCTGGAGCAGGGACAGGGAATACGAGCAGCACTTC
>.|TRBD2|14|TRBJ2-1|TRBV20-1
CSARTSGSYNEQFF
TGCAGTGCTAGGACTAGCGGTTCCTACAATGAGCAGTTCTTC
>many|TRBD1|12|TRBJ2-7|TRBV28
CASMRQGYEQYF
TGTGCCAGCATGAGACAGGGGTACGAGCAGTACTTC
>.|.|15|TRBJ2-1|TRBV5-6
CASSPVGGAHNEQFF
TGTGCCAGCAGCCCGGTTGGGGGGGCCCACAATGAGCAGTTCTTC
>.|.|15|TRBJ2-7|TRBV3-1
CASSQDGFSSYEQYF
TGTGCCAGCAGCCAAGACGGGTTTAGCTCCTACGAGCAGTACTTC
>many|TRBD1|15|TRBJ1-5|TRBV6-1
CASSAGTDSNQPQHF
TGTGCCAGCAGCGCCGGGACAGATAGCAATCAGCCCCAGCATTTT
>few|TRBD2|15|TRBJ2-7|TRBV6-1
CASRLAGEHRNEQYF
TGTGCCAGCAGGCTAGCGGGAGAGCATAGGAACGAGCAGTACTTC
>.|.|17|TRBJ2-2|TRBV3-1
CASSQDLGRVDTGELFF
TGTGCCAGCAGCCAAGATTTGGGCAGGGTAGACACCGGGGAGCTGTTTTTT
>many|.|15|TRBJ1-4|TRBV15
CATSRDNREYKKLFF
TGTGCCACCAGCAGAGATAACAGGGAATATAAAAAACTGTTTTTT
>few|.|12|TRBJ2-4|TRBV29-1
CSVLGLKNIQYF
TGCAGCGTTCTAGGACTCAAAAACATTCAGTACTTC
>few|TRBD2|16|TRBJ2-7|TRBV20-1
CSATGLAGGSLYEQYF
TGCAGTGCGACCGGACTAGCGGGAGGTAGTTTGTACGAGCAGTACTTC
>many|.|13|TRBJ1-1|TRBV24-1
CATSDLHADEAFF
TGTGCCACCAGTGATTTGCACGCTGACGAAGCTTTCTTT
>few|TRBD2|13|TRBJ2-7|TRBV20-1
CSARVSGGYEQYF
TGCAGTGCTAGGGTTAGCGGGGGATACGAGCAGTACTTC
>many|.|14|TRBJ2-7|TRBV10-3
CATSGLLVSYEQYF
TGTGCCACATCGGGGCTACTGGTGTCCTACGAGCAGTACTTC
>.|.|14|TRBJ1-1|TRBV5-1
CASSLIGGHTEAFF
TGCGCCAGCAGCCTAATCGGCGGACACACTGAAGCTTTCTTT